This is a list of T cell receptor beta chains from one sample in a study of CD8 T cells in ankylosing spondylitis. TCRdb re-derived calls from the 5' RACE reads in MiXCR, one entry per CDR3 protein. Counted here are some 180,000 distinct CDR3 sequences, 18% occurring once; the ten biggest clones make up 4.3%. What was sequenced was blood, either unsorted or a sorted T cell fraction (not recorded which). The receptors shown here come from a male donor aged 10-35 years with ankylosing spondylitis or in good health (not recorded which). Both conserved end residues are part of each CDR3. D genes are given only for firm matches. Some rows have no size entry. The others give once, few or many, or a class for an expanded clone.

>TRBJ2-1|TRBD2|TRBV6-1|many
CASSVEGAVASGRANEQFF
TGTGCCAGCAGTGTTGAGGGGGCTGTTGCTAGCGGGAGGGCCAATGAGCAGTTCTTC
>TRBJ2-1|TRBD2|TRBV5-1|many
CASSLPGAGGRNNEQFF
TGCGCCAGCAGCTTGCCTGGGGCGGGGGGGAGGAACAATGAGCAGTTCTTC
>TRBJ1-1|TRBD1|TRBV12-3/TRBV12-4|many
CASILDRGQRRNTEAFF
TGTGCCAGCATCCTGGACAGGGGGCAACGAAGGAACACTGAAGCTTTCTTT
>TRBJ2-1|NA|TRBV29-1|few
CSVAPGNEQFF
TGCAGCGTGGCACCCGGCAATGAGCAGTTCTTC
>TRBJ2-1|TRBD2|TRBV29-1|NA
CSVGLAVSNEQFF
TGCAGCGTTGGACTAGCAGTAAGCAATGAGCAGTTCTTC
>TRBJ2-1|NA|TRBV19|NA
CASSIGRESEQFF
TGTGCCAGTAGTATAGGTCGGGAGAGTGAGCAGTTCTTC
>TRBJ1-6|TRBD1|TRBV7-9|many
CASSWGTGDSPLHF
TGTGCCAGCAGCTGGGGGACAGGGGATTCACCCCTCCACTTT
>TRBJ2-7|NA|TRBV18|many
CASSQNFRGASEQYF
TGTGCCAGCTCACAAAATTTCAGGGGCGCGAGCGAGCAGTACTTC
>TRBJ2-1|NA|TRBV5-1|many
CASSLGGAVNEQFF
TGCGCCAGCAGCTTGGGAGGGGCCGTCAATGAGCAGTTCTTC
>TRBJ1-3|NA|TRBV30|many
CAWSASERNTIYF
TGTGCCTGGAGTGCTTCAGAACGAAACACCATATATTTT
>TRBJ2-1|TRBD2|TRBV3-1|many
CASTFSGRAVFDEQFF
TGTGCCAGCACTTTTAGCGGGAGGGCCGTCTTTGATGAGCAGTTCTTC
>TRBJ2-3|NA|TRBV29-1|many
CSVEGKEGTDTQYF
TGCAGCGTTGAAGGGAAGGAGGGCACAGATACGCAGTATTTT
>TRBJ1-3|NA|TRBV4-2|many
CASSQRRGAGNTIYF
TGTGCCAGCAGCCAAAGACGAGGGGCTGGAAACACCATATATTTT
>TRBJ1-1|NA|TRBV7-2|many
CASSLEAPPAFF
TGTGCCAGCAGCTTAGAGGCCCCTCCAGCTTTCTTT
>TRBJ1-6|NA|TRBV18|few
CASSRDPGVPLSPLHF
TGTGCCAGCTCCCGAGATCCCGGCGTCCCACTTTCACCCCTCCACTTT
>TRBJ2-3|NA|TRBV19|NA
CASSAHAGTQYF
TGTGCCAGTAGTGCACACGCGGGTACGCAGTATTTT
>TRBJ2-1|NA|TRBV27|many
CASSPVDSNYNEQFF
TGTGCCAGCAGTCCTGTGGACTCGAACTACAATGAGCAGTTCTTC
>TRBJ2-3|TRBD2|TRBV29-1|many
CSVEIAGGPGDTQYF
TGCAGCGTTGAAATAGCGGGAGGGCCGGGAGATACGCAGTATTTT
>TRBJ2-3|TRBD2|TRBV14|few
CASSPIAGTSTDTQYF
TGTGCCAGCAGCCCTATAGCGGGAACGAGCACAGATACGCAGTATTTT
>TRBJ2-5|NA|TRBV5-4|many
CASSGGGGRLETQYF
TGTGCCAGCAGCGGGGGAGGGGGGCGCCTCGAGACCCAGTACTTC
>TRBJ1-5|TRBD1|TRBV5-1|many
CASSFPRDRYSNQPQHF
TGCGCCAGCAGCTTTCCCCGGGACAGATATAGCAATCAGCCCCAGCATTTT
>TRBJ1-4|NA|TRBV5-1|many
CASSLAAADNEKLFF
TGCGCCAGCAGCTTGGCGGCAGCTGATAATGAAAAACTGTTTTTT
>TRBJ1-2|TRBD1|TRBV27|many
CASSTHRGYGYTF
TGTGCCAGCAGTACCCACAGGGGGTATGGCTACACCTTC
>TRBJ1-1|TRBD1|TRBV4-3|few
CASSQGTGGVTNTEAFF
TGCGCCAGCAGCCAAGGAACAGGGGGAGTGACGAACACTGAAGCTTTCTTT
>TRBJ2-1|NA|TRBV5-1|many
CASSFGGQHNEQFF
TGCGCCAGCAGCTTTGGCGGACAACACAATGAGCAGTTCTTC
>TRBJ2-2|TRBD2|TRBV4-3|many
CASSHLAGANTGELFF
TGCGCCAGCAGCCACCTAGCGGGAGCGAACACCGGGGAGCTGTTTTTT
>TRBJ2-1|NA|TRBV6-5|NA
CASRPRDKAYNEQFF
TGTGCCAGCAGGCCCCGGGACAAAGCCTACAATGAGCAGTTCTTC
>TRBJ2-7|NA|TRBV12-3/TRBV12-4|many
CASRRDTSSYEQYF
TGTGCCAGCAGGCGGGACACCTCCTCCTACGAGCAGTACTTC
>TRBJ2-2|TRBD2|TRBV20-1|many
CSASGRANNGTGELFF
TGCAGTGCTAGCGGGAGGGCCAATAATGGCACCGGGGAGCTGTTTTTT
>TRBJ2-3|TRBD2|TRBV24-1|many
CATSDPGTSGTDTQYF
TGTGCCACCAGTGACCCCGGGACTAGCGGCACAGATACGCAGTATTTT
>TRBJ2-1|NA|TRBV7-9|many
CASSLSHGATSYNEQFF
TGTGCCAGCAGCTTATCTCACGGGGCGACCTCCTACAATGAGCAGTTCTTC
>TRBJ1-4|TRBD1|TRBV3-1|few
CASSQIQGAGEKLFF
TGTGCCAGCAGCCAAATACAGGGGGCAGGGGAAAAACTGTTTTTT
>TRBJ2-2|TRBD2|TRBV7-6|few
CASSFLAGGNTGELFF
TGTGCCAGCAGCTTTTTAGCGGGAGGTAACACCGGGGAGCTGTTTTTT
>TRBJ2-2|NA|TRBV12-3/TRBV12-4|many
CASRQGTGELFF
TGTGCCAGCAGGCAGGGCACCGGGGAGCTGTTTTTT
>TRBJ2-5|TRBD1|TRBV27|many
CASSPRTGGPQETQYF
TGTGCCAGCAGTCCGAGGACAGGGGGCCCCCAAGAGACCCAGTACTTC
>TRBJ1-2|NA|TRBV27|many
CASSLSEGLGYGYTF
TGTGCCAGCAGTTTATCGGAGGGGCTAGGCTATGGCTACACCTTC
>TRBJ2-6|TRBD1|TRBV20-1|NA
CSAQDRAGANVLTF
TGCAGTGCTCAGGACAGGGCTGGGGCCAACGTCCTGACTTTC
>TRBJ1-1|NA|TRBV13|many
CASSLSGGNTEAFF
TGTGCCAGCAGCTTATCTGGGGGGAACACTGAAGCTTTCTTT
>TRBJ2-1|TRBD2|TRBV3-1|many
CASSQDPLAGDNEQFF
TGTGCCAGCAGCCAAGATCCACTAGCGGGAGACAATGAGCAGTTCTTC
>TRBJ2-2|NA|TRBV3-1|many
CASSQDQPATGELFF
TGTGCCAGCAGCCAAGATCAGCCTGCCACCGGGGAGCTGTTTTTT
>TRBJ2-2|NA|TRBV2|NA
CASSEARRQNTGELFF
TGTGCCAGCAGTGAAGCGAGAAGGCAGAACACCGGGGAGCTGTTTTTT
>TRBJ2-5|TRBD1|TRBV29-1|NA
CSVGRDRGPETQYF
TGCAGCGTTGGGAGGGACAGGGGGCCAGAGACCCAGTACTTC
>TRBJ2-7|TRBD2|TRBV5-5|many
CASSLAGPAGTYEQYF
TGTGCCAGCAGCTTGGCCGGCCCAGCGGGAACCTACGAGCAGTACTTC
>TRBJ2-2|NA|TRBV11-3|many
CASSLDPSTGELFF
TGTGCCAGCAGCTTAGACCCCAGCACCGGGGAGCTGTTTTTT
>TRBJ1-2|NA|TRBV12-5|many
CASGLATGFAYGYTF
TGTGCTAGTGGTTTGGCAACAGGGTTTGCCTATGGCTACACCTTC
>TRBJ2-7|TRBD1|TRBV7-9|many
CASSQPGQPYEQYF
TGTGCCAGCAGCCAACCGGGACAGCCCTACGAGCAGTACTTC
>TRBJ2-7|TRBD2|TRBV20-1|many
CSASDTSGTSYEQYF
TGCAGTGCTAGTGATACTAGCGGGACATCCTACGAGCAGTACTTC
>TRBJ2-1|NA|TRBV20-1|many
CSARDLKLASYNEQFF
TGCAGTGCTAGAGATCTTAAACTAGCATCGTACAATGAGCAGTTCTTC
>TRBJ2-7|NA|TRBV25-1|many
CASSEGISSSYEQYF
TGTGCCAGCAGTGAAGGTATCAGCAGCTCCTACGAGCAGTACTTC
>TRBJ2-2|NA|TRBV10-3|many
CAISDSWNTGELFF
TGTGCCATCAGTGATAGCTGGAACACCGGGGAGCTGTTTTTT
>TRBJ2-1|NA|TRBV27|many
CASSRQKEQFF
TGTGCCAGCAGCAGACAGAAAGAGCAGTTCTTC
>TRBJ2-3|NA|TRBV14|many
CASSQELGRTDTQYF
TGTGCCAGCAGCCAAGAGCTGGGCCGCACAGATACGCAGTATTTT
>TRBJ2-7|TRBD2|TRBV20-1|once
CSARDGGGSYEQYF
TGCAGTGCTAGAGATGGGGGAGGGTCCTACGAGCAGTACTTC
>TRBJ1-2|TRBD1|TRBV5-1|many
CASSSETGGNYGYTF
TGCGCCAGCAGCTCCGAGACAGGGGGCAACTATGGCTACACCTTC
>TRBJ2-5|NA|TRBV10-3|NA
CATQGRGETQYF
TGTGCCACCCAGGGGCGTGGAGAGACCCAGTACTTC